The clone carrying this T cell receptor (beta chain) was counted a few times. Its target is unknown. The data are from a study of post-analysis software for immune sequencing data. Study outcomes and limitations: Higher frequency in patients than in controls was seen for five TRBV segments, with TRBV5-6, TRBV5-1 and TRBV20-1 among them.

TCR beta cDNA libraries included unique molecular identifiers. A single record per CDR3 protein comes from TCRdb applying MiXCR to the PCR reads. This sample has fewer than 700,000 distinct CDR3 sequences, with around 44% found just once. The CDR3 totals 11 residues. V was pared by 7 bases and J by 9 bases, with 13 bases between. CDR1 DFQATT and CDR2 SNEGSKA come from the germline V gene (reference sequence). This chain links TRBV20-1 with TRBJ2-1, with unresolved D. The sequencing sample was made of blood. This TCR was sampled from a girl aged 5-17 years with multiple sclerosis. The CDR3 sequence is CSVPAYSEQFF. CDR3 DNA: TGCAGTGTTCCAGCCTATAGTGAGCAGTTCTTC.